Each of the 15 T cell receptor beta chains below was sequenced from the same sample in a study of cytomegalovirus exposure and HLA in healthy donors. A multiplex PCR was run with 60 Vbeta primers and 13 Jbeta primers. Some clones are missing from TCRdb's copy, which holds only in-frame ones; the method was immunoSEQ multiplex PCR. Of under 150,000 clones in the sample, approximately 78% were seen once. The specimen sequenced was PBMCs. The receptor set was obtained from a middle-aged woman in good health and CMV-seropositive.

The rearrangement uses TRBV5-4 and TRBJ2-7; TRBD1 agrees at 10 bases. V lost 2 bases to trimming and J lost 5 bases; unmatched junction nucleotides: 7. The CDR3 extends over 15 amino acids. Germline V lookup: CDR1 SGHNT, CDR2 YYREEE (reference sequence). The CDR3 is CASSFFDRGLDEQYF. DNA for the CDR3: TGTGCCAGCAGCTTTTTCGACAGGGGGCTCGACGAGCAGTACTTC.

The chain joins TRBV28 to TRBJ2-1; TRBD1 aligns across 9 bases. With 1 base clipped from V and 0 bases from J, the junction kept 1 base outside the gene matches. This CDR3 is built from 16 residues. Looked up from germline, CDR1 is MDHEN and CDR2 is SYDVKM. CDR3 in amino acids: CASSLLGQGSYNEQFF. The CDR3 DNA reads TGTGCCAGCAGTTTATTGGGACAGGGCTCCTACAATGAGCAGTTCTTC.

The rearrangement joins TRBV9 to TRBJ2-1; no reliable D call. This CDR3 is built from 16 residues. The V end lost 3 bases, the J end lost 0 bases, and 13 bases lay between the germline ends. Looked up from germline, CDR1 is SGDLS and CDR2 is YYNGEE. CDR3 DNA: TGTGCCAGCAGCGCCTCACCAGGAAGCTCCTACAATGAGCAGTTCTTC. Protein: CASSASPGSSYNEQFF.

This clone was picked up one time. The V and J genes are TRBV21-1 and TRBJ1-1. TRBV21-1 is classified as a pseudogene. This CDR3 contains 16 residues. CDR3 in DNA: TGTGCCAGCAGCAAAGGGAGGGACTCCGGCGGCACTGAAGCTTTCTTT. It is translated as CASSKGRDSGGTEAFF.

This rearrangement joins TRBV1 to TRBJ2-2; the DNA was not used to check the table's D call, TRBD2. TRBV1 is a known pseudogene. The CDR3 length is 14 residues. CDR3 amino acids: CTRERESGTGELFF. The CDR3 DNA reads TGCACCCGGGAGCGGGAGAGTGGCACCGGGGAGCTGTTTTTT.

This clone was recorded only once. The CDR3 here is CASSGTVPPATLHF. The CDR3 DNA sequence: TGTGCCAGCAGTGGGACAGTCCCCCCCGCGACCCTCCACTTT. J is TRBJ1-6 and V is TRBV2; a weak D match, TRBD1 (6 bases). Trimming left V 4 bases short and J 14 bases short, with 18 bases between. The germline V gene has CDR1 SNHLY and CDR2 FYNNEI. The CDR3 is made up of 14 amino acids.

The chain uses TRBV6-5 and TRBJ1-2; tentatively, D is TRBD1 (6 bases). Trimming shortened V by 6 bases and J by 1 base, and 12 bases separated the two germline ends. The CDR3 has 14 residues. The germline V gene encodes CDR1 MNHEY and CDR2 SVGAGI. In DNA form, the CDR3 reads TGTGCCAGCAGGCCAGGACAGATTAACTATGGCTACACCTTC. It encodes CASRPGQINYGYTF.

The V gene is TRBV28, the J gene TRBJ2-7, with TRBD2 as a possible D gene (5 bases). Trimming pared 5 bases from V and 2 bases from J, leaving 16 bases between. This CDR3 contains 15 residues. Germline CDR1 reads MDHEN; CDR2 reads SYDVKM. Here the CDR3 reads CASSTRGEEPYEQYF. The DNA for the CDR3 is TGTGCCAGCAGTACCCGGGGTGAAGAACCCTACGAGCAGTACTTC.

The rearrangement uses TRBV29-1 and TRBJ1-1, with TRBD1 matching over 9 bases. The trim removed 4 bases at V and 1 base at J, leaving 4 bases unmatched. The CDR3 is 14 residues long. Per germline, CDR1 SQVTM and CDR2 ANQGSEA. CDR3 nucleotide sequence: TGCAGCGTTGTAAGGACAGGGGAGAACACTGAAGCTTTCTTT. It translates to CSVVRTGENTEAFF. The complete variable domain, with remaining parts taken from reference TRBV29-1 and TRBJ1-1, reads SAVISQKPSRDICQRGTSLTIQCQVDSQVTMMFWYRQQPGQSLTLIATANQGSEATYESGFVIDKFPISRPNLTFSTLTVSNMSPEDSSIYLCSVVRTGENTEAFFGQGTRLTVV.

The chain recombines TRBV6-5 with TRBJ2-1; D is undetermined. Trimming removed 0 bases from V and 3 bases from J, with 3 bases in between. In germline, CDR1 is MNHEY, CDR2 SVGAGI. This CDR3 is built from 13 residues. CDR3 coding DNA: TGTGCCAGCAGTTACTCCCTCTACAATGAGCAGTTCTTC. It is translated as CASSYSLYNEQFF.

CDR3 sequence: CASSPPRASSHQPQHF. The CDR3 nucleotides read TGTGCCAGCAGTCCTCCCCGCGCGTCCTCTCACCAGCCCCAGCATTTT. The J gene is TRBJ1-5, the V gene TRBV28, with D unresolved. CDR1 and CDR2 (germline): MDHEN, SYDVKM. Trimming took off 5 bases at V and 7 bases at J, with 21 bases between the two ends. This CDR3 spans 16 amino acids.

The V gene is TRBV7-2, the J gene TRBJ1-2; no firm D call. The V end lost 5 bases, the J end lost 2 bases, and 9 bases lay between the germline ends. The CDR3 is 13 amino acids. In germline, CDR1 is SGHTA, CDR2 FQGNSA. CDR3 region: CASSPTENYGYTF. DNA for the CDR3: TGTGCCAGCAGCCCTACAGAGAACTATGGCTACACCTTC.

The CDR3 DNA is TGTGCCAGCAGTGCGACAGGCCCTTCTGGGGCCAACGTCCTGACTTTC. It is translated as CASSATGPSGANVLTF. The chain recombines TRBV2 with TRBJ2-6, with a tentative D call TRBD1 (6 bases). The length of the CDR3 is 16 residues. V shed 4 bases and J shed 1 base, with 11 bases lying between them. The V gene's germline CDR1 is SNHLY and CDR2 FYNNEI.

The rearrangement joins TRBV6-1 to TRBJ1-5; D unclear. With 6 bases removed from V and 2 bases from J, the gap between germline ends came to 11 bases. Germline lookup yields CDR1 MNHNS and CDR2 SASEGT. The CDR3 has 14 amino acids. The CDR3 sequence is CASSTGAGNQPQHF. The DNA of the CDR3 is TGTGCCAGCAGCACGGGAGCGGGCAATCAGCCCCAGCATTTT.

This clone was counted once. This chain joins TRBV5-1 and TRBJ2-7; D may be TRBD2 (5 bases). The CDR3 has 15 residues. The germline gives CDR1 SGHRS, CDR2 YFSETQ. V was cut by 3 bases and J by 5 bases, with 18 bases left in between. CDR3 region: CASSSGLEGSNEQYF. CDR3 sequence (DNA): TGCGCCAGCAGCTCCGGTCTCGAGGGATCTAACGAGCAGTACTTC.